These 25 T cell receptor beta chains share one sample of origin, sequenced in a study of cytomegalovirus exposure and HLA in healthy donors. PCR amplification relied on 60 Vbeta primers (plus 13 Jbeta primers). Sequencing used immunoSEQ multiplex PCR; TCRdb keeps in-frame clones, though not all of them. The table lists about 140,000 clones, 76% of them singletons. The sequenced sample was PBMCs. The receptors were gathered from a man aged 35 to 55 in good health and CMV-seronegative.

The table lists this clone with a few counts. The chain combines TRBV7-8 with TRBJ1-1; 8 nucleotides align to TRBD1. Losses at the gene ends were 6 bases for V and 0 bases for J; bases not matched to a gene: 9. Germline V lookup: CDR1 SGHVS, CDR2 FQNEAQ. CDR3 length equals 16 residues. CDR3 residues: CASRPWDRSLNTEAFF. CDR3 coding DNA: TGTGCCAGCAGACCATGGGACAGGAGCCTGAACACTGAAGCTTTCTTT.

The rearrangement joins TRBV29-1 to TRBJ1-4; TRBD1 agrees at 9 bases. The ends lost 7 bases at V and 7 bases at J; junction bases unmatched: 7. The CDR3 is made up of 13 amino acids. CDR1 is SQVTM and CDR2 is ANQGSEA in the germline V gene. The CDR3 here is CSATGGVGEKLFF. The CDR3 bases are TGCAGCGCCACAGGGGGCGTAGGTGAAAAACTGTTTTTT.

For the CDR3, the DNA is TGTGCCAGCAGCTTAGCCGGTCTAGCGGGAGGCGAGCAGTACTTC. It encodes CASSLAGLAGGEQYF. The chain recombines TRBV11-1 with TRBJ2-7; 11 positions match TRBD2. The CDR3 is made up of 15 amino acids. V shed 0 bases, J shed 6 bases, and the junction held 4 bases outside the gene matches. Germline values: CDR1 SGHAT, CDR2 FQDESV (reference sequence).

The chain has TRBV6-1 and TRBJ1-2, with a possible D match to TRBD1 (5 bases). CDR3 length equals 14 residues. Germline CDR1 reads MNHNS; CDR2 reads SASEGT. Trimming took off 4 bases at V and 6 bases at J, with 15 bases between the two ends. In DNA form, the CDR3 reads TGTGCCAGCAGTGTATCACCAGGGTCTAATGGCTACACCTTC. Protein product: CASSVSPGSNGYTF.

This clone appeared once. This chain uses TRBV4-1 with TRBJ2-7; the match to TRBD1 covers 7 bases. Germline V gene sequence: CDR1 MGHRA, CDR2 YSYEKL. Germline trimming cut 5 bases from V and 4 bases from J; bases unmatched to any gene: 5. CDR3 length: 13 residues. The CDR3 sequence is CASSYGQAYEQYF. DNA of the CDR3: TGCGCCAGCAGCTACGGACAGGCATACGAGCAGTACTTC.

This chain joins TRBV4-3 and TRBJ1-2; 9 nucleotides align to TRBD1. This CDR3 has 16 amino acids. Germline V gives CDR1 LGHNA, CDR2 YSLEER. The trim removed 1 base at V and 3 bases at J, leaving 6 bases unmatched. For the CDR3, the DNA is TGCGCCAGCAGCCAAGTGGGGACAGGGTCTTACTATGGCTACACCTTC. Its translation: CASSQVGTGSYYGYTF.

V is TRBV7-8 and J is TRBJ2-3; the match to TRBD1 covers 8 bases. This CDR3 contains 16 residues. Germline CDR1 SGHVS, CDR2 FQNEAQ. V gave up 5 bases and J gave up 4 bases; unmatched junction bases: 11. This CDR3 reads CASSAQGESWADTQYF. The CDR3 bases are TGTGCCAGCAGCGCACAGGGGGAGAGCTGGGCAGATACGCAGTATTTT.

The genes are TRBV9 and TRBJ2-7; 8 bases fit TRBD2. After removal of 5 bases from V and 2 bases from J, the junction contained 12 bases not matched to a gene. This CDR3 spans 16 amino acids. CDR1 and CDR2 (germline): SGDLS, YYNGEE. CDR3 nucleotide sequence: TGTGCCAGCAGTCTAGGGGTCGGGGGGGACACCTACGAGCAGTACTTC. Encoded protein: CASSLGVGGDTYEQYF.

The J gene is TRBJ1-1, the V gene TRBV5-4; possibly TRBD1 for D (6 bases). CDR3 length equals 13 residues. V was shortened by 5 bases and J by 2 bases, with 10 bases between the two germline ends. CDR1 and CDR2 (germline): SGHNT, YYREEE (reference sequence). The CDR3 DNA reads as TGTGCCAGCAGTGGGACACCCAACACTGAAGCTTTCTTT. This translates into CASSGTPNTEAFF.

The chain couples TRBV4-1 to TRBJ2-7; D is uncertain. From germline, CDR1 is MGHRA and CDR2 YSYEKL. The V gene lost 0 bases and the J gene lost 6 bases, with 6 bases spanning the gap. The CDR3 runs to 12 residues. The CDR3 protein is CASSQDSREQYF. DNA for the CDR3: TGCGCCAGCAGCCAAGACTCTCGCGAGCAGTACTTC.

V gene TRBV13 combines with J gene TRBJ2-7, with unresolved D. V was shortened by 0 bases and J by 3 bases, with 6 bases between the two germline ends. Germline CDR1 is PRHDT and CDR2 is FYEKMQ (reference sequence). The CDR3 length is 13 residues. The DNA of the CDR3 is TGTGCCAGCAGCTTAGGTCTAAACTACGAGCAGTACTTC. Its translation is CASSLGLNYEQYF.

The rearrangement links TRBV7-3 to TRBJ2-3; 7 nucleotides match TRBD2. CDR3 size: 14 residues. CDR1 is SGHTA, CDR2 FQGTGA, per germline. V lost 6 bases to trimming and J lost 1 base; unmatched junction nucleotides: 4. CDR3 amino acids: CASRASGGTDTQYF. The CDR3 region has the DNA TGTGCCAGCAGGGCAAGCGGGGGCACAGATACGCAGTATTTT.

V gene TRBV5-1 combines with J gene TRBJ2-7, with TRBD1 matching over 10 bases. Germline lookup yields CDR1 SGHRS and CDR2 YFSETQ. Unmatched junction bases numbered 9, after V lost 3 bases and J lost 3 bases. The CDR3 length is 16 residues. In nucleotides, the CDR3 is TGCGCCAGCAGCTATGGTACCGGGGACAGGGGCTACGAGCAGTACTTC. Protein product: CASSYGTGDRGYEQYF. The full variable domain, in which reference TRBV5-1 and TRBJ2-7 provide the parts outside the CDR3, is KAGVTQTPRYLIKTRGQQVTLSCSPISGHRSVSWYQQTPGQGLQFLFEYFSETQRNKGNFPGRFSGRQFSNSRSEMNVSTLELGDSALYLCASSYGTGDRGYEQYFGPGTRLTVT.

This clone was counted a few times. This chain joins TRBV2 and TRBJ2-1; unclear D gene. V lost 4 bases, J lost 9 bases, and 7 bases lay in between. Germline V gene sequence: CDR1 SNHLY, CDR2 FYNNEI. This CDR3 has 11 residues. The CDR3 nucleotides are TGTGCCAGCAGTGCTGGCGGTGAGCAGTTCTTC. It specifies CASSAGGEQFF.

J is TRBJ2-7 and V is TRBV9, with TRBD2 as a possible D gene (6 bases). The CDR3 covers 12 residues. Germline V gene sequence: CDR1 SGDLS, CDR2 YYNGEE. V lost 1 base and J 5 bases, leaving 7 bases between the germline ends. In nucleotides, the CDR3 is TGTGCCAGCAGCGTATCGGGGGACGAGCAGTACTTC. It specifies CASSVSGDEQYF.

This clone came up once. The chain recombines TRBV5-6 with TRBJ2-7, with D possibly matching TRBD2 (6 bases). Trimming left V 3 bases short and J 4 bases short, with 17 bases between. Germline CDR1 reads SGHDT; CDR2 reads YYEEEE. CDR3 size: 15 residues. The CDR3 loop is CASSSRVLGTYEQYF. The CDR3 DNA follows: TGTGCCAGCAGCTCGAGGGTTCTGGGGACTTACGAGCAGTACTTC.

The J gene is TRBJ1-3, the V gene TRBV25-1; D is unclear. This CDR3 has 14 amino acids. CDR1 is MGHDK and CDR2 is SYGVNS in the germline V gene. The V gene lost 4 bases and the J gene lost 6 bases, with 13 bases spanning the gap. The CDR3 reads CASSVGGSANTIYF. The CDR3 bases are TGTGCCAGCAGTGTGGGAGGGTCGGCAAACACCATATATTTT.

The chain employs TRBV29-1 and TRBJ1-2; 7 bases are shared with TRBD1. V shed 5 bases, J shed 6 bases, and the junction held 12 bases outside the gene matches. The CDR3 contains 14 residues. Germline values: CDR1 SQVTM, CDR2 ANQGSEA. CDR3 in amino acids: CSVLLRQGMDGYTF. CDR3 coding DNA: TGCAGCGTTTTGCTTAGACAGGGTATGGATGGCTACACCTTC.

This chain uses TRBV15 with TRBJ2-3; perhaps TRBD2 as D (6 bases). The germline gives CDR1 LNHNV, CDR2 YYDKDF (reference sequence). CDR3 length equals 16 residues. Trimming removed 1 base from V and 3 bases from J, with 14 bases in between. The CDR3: CATSRGEAGLTDTQYF. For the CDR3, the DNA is TGTGCCACCAGCAGAGGGGAGGCGGGGCTTACAGATACGCAGTATTTT.

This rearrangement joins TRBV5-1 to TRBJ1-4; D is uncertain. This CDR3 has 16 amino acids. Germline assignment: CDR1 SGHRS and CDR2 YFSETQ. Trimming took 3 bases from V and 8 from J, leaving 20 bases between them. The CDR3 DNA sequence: TGCGCCAGCAGCTCGAGAACCGGCCCGGGTGAGGAAAAACTGTTTTTT. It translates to CASSSRTGPGEEKLFF.

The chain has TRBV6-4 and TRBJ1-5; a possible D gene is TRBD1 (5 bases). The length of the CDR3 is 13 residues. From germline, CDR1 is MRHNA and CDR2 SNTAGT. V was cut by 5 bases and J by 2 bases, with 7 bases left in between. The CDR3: CASSSQGNQPQHF. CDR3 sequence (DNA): TGTGCCAGCAGTTCACAGGGCAATCAGCCCCAGCATTTT.

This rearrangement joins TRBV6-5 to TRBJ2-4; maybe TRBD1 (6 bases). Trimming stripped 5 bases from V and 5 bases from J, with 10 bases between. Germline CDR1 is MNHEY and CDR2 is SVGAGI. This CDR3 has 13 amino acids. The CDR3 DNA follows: TGTGCCAGCAGTACAGGGTGGGAAAACATTCAGTACTTC. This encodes CASSTGWENIQYF.

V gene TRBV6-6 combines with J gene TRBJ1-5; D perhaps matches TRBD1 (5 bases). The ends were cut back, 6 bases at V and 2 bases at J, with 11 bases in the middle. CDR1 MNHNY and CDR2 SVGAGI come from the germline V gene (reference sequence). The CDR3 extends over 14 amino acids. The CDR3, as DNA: TGTGCCAGCAGGCCCAGGGTAGGCAATCAGCCCCAGCATTTT. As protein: CASRPRVGNQPQHF.

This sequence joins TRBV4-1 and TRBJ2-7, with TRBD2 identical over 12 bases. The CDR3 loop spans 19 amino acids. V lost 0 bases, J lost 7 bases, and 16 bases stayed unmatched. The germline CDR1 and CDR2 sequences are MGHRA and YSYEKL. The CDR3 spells CASSQEQSWSSGRAKEQYF. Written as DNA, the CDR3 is TGCGCCAGCAGCCAAGAACAGTCTTGGTCTAGCGGGAGGGCGAAAGAGCAGTACTTC.

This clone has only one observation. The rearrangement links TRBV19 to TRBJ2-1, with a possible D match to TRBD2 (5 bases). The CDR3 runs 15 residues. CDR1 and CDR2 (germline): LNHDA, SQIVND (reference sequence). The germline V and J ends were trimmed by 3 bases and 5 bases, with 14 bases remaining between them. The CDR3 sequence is CASSIVLTRNNEQFF. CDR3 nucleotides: TGTGCCAGTAGTATTGTCCTCACTAGGAACAATGAGCAGTTCTTC.